Listed below are T cell receptor beta chains from one sample, sequenced in a study of T cell responses to AZD1222 COVID-19 vaccine. This table comes from immunoSEQ multiplex PCR, and its TCRdb copy is limited to in-frame clones, with some not included. The sample yields 79,000 or so clones, 70% to 80% seen once. The sample here was peripheral blood, taken 28 days after the second dose of the MenACWY control vaccine. Receptors were obtained from an adult who received the MenACWY meningococcal vaccine as a control. Each CDR3 is given with its conserved first and last residue. The D gene is left open where the match is weak. Only part of the rows carry a size: once, few, many, or a class if the clone is expanded.

15,TRBV7-2,.,TRBJ2-5,TRBD2,TGTGCCAGCAGACCTAGCGGGGGGTGGGAAGAGACCCAGTACTTC,CASRPSGGWEETQYF
16,TRBV5-6,.,TRBJ1-2,.,TGTGCCAGCAGCCTTAACCCAGGGTTAGCTAACTATGGCTACACCTTC,CASSLNPGLANYGYTF
12,TRBV11-3,.,TRBJ2-1,.,TGTGCCAGCAGCTCACCCAACAATGAGCAGTTCTTC,CASSSPNNEQFF
13,TRBV6-5,.,TRBJ2-7,.,TGTGCCACCCAGGGGAGCGGGGCCTACGAGCAGTACTTC,CATQGSGAYEQYF
11,TRBV7-9,.,TRBJ2-5,.,TGTGCCAGCAGCTCAGGAGGGACCCAGTACTTC,CASSSGGTQYF
13,TRBV6-5,.,TRBJ2-7,.,TGTGCCAGCAGCCTCACCTCCGCCTACGAGCAGTACTTC,CASSLTSAYEQYF
17,TRBV7-2,.,TRBJ1-2,.,TGTGCCAGCAGCCCAATCATTAGTGGGGGCGCTAACTATGGCTACACCTTC,CASSPIISGGANYGYTF
13,TRBV2,.,TRBJ1-6,.,TGTGCCAGCAGTGTGGGGGGTGGTTCACCCCTCCACTTT,CASSVGGGSPLHF
13,TRBV2,.,TRBJ1-5,.,TGTGCCAGCAGTGAGGTTAGCAATCAGCCCCAGCATTTT,CASSEVSNQPQHF
15,TRBV7-9,.,TRBJ1-2,.,TGTGCCAGCAGCCAATTCCGGACAGATAACTATGGCTACACCTTC,CASSQFRTDNYGYTF
12,TRBV5-1,.,TRBJ1-2,.,TGCGCCAGCAGCCCCGCTGGAGATGGCTACACCTTC,CASSPAGDGYTF
13,TRBV5-6,once,TRBJ1-2,.,TGTGCCAGCAGCTTTTCCGGGACGTATGGCTACACCTTC,CASSFSGTYGYTF
13,TRBV6-6,few,TRBJ1-2,.,TGTGCCACGGGCCTTTCCAGGCTCTCCCGTGGTACCTTC,CATGLSRLSRGTF
13,TRBV21-1,.,TRBJ2-7,.,TGTGCCAGCAGTCCCCGGGACACCTACGAGCAGTACTTC,CASSPRDTYEQYF
13,TRBV2,.,TRBJ1-1,.,TGTGCCAGCAGGAGAGACAGGCAAACTGAAGCTTTCTTT,CASRRDRQTEAFF
13,TRBV12-3/TRBV12-4,once,TRBJ2-2,TRBD1,TGTGCCAGCAGTCGGACAGGGACCGGGGAGCTGTTTTTT,CASSRTGTGELFF
13,TRBV19,.,TRBJ2-7,.,TGTGCCAGTAGTACGGCTGGGGACCAAGAGCAGTACTTC,CASSTAGDQEQYF
13,TRBV18,few,TRBJ2-7,.,TGTGCCAGCTCACTATCAAGCTACTACGAGCAGTACTTC,CASSLSSYYEQYF
14,TRBV6-2/TRBV6-3,few,TRBJ1-2,.,TGTGCCAGCAGTGACTACCCAGGGGTGAATGGCTACACCTTC,CASSDYPGVNGYTF
16,TRBV2,.,TRBJ1-5,TRBD1,TGTGCCAGCAGTGAAGGGTCAGGGGGCCCCAATCAGCCCCAGCATTTT,CASSEGSGGPNQPQHF
16,TRBV7-2,.,TRBJ2-1,.,TGTGCCAGCGTCCGGGGCGACTCAGCAAACTACAATGAGCAGTTCTTC,CASVRGDSANYNEQFF
15,TRBV7-2,.,TRBJ2-3,.,TGTGCCAGCAGCGCCCCGGTTCCTTCCACAGATACGCAGTATTTT,CASSAPVPSTDTQYF
14,TRBV30,.,TRBJ2-2,TRBD1,TGTGCCGGGGACAGGGAGGCGAATGTAGGGGAGCTGTTTTTT,CAGDREANVGELFF
14,TRBV6-6,few,TRBJ2-7,.,TGTGCCAGCAACCAGGACTGGAAAAGATACGAGCAGTACTTC,CASNQDWKRYEQYF
15,TRBV2,.,TRBJ1-5,TRBD1,TGTGCCAGCCGGGACAGTCCTGGGAGCAATCAGCCCCAGCATTTT,CASRDSPGSNQPQHF
14,TRBV19,.,TRBJ2-5,.,TGTGCCAGTAGTAGACCGGGCCTACAAGAGACCCAGTACTTC,CASSRPGLQETQYF
15,TRBV5-1,.,TRBJ2-3,.,TGCGCCAGCAGCTTTGAGAGAGCTAGCACAGATACGCAGTATTTT,CASSFERASTDTQYF
12,TRBV28,.,TRBJ1-2,.,TGTGCCAGCAGTTTCGGGGATCGTGGCTACACCTTC,CASSFGDRGYTF
14,TRBV7-2,.,TRBJ2-5,.,TGTGCCAGCACCTATGGGGGGCAAGCAGAGACCCAGTACTTC,CASTYGGQAETQYF
12,TRBV7-2,few,TRBJ2-3,.,TGTGCCAGCAGCTTCCTCGGGGGTACGCAGTATTTT,CASSFLGGTQYF
17,TRBV10-1,.,TRBJ2-7,TRBD1,TGCGCCAGCAGTGAGTGCGGGGGAGACAGGGGGCCCGATGAGCAGTACTTC,CASSECGGDRGPDEQYF
15,TRBV19,.,TRBJ1-3,TRBD1,TGTGCCAGTAGTATACAGGACAGGGCTGGAAACACCATATATTTT,CASSIQDRAGNTIYF
17,TRBV6-2/TRBV6-3,.,TRBJ2-1,.,TGTGCCAGCAGCCACTTAGGGACTGCCTCCCTATACAATGAGCAGTTCTTC,CASSHLGTASLYNEQFF
13,TRBV2,.,TRBJ2-2,.,TGTGCCAGCAGTCCACCAAACACCGGGGAGCTGTTTTTT,CASSPPNTGELFF
13,TRBV3-1/TRBV3-2,.,TRBJ2-7,.,TGTGCCAGCACCCTTACCGGAAGAGCCCAGCAGTACTTC,CASTLTGRAQQYF
16,TRBV28,.,TRBJ1-1,TRBD1,TGTGCCAGCAGTTGGCAGGGGGCTGTCGTGAACACTGAAGCTTTCTTT,CASSWQGAVVNTEAFF
14,TRBV28,.,TRBJ2-1,TRBD2,TGTGCCAGCAGATACACTAGCGGGAGGTATGAGCAGTTCTTC,CASRYTSGRYEQFF
18,TRBV6-1,.,TRBJ2-3,.,TGTGCCAGCAGTGCGAAGGGTTCCGGACCCGTAGAGGTAGATACGCAGTATTTT,CASSAKGSGPVEVDTQYF
14,TRBV28,.,TRBJ1-5,TRBD1,TGTGCCAGTACTGACAGGGTGGGCAGGGGGCCCCAGCATTTT,CASTDRVGRGPQHF
18,TRBV5-1,.,TRBJ1-1,.,TGCGCCAGCAGCTTCAATGAGGCAGGGCGAGTGGGGAACACTGAAGCTTTCTTT,CASSFNEAGRVGNTEAFF
15,TRBV9,.,TRBJ1-3,.,TGTGCCAGCAGCGTAGCGGGCATCTCTGGAAACACCATATATTTT,CASSVAGISGNTIYF